This T cell receptor (beta chain) derives from a study of T cell responses to AZD1222 COVID-19 vaccine (dated by TCRdb to the early 2020s). Broadly, across the study: AZD1222 recipients with second doses at about 4 weeks or about 12 weeks were pooled, because spike-specific TCR depth and breadth did not differ between schedules. A total of over 230 trial participants underwent TCR sequencing, of whom 207 received two doses of AZD1222 and about 25 received two doses of the MenACWY control vaccine. Trial participants were enrolled by age into subgroups of 18-55, 56-69 and 70-plus years, and roughly 160, 29 and 62 TCR-sequenced participants, respectively, were included in these subgroups. The paper's findings and limits, for the study overall: Participants were mostly white British, with more females than males. The authors suggested clonal diversity may have been underestimated. Because no samples from the day 14 peak response were available, repertoires could be characterized only after the peak T cell response. Epitopes outside the regions mutated in the B.1.351 and B.1.1.7 variants were reportedly recognized by nearly half of the unique spike-specific TCRs. The vaccine-associated CD4 TCRs covered the entire spike protein, and the dominant responses fell in regions 160-218 and 743-854. The 56-69-year group was small, and its depth increase did not reach significance, likely because of low power. After two AZD1222 doses, both the breadth and the depth of spike-specific TCRs were significantly higher than at day 0 and than in MenACWY recipients. Conclusions about previously exposed vaccinees were limited because only six or seven AZD1222 recipients were SARS-CoV-2 seropositive at baseline.

What the time point label conveys for this sample: baseline before first vaccination. Samples from vaccinated people were obtained from the UK trials COV001 and COV002, which included a single-blind randomized controlled phase 2/3 trial of AZD1222 (ChAdOx1 nCoV-19) in healthy adults. For TCRbeta chain sequencing, PBMC samples were collected from trial participants at day 0 and at day 28 after the second dose. The CDR3 regions of human TCRbeta chains were analyzed by immunosequencing. Under the source paper's analysis protocol: TCRs in the repertoires were matched against a reference library of SARS-CoV-2-specific TCRs that had been generated with the MIRA antigen-specificity platform. Breadth meant the fraction of unique TCRs that were SARS-CoV-2-associated, whereas depth meant the fraction of total T cells that were SARS-CoV-2-associated. Each spike-specific TCR was assigned to its reactive spike region and to a CD4 or CD8 class using the MIRA data. Log10-transformed breadth and depth values were compared by one-way ANOVA with Sidak's multiple comparisons tests. TCRdb carries this immuneACCESS record with in-frame sequences only. Its versions omit some clonotypes, under half of them owing to an unresolved V gene in the studies checked, with the rest unexplained. The V and J calls and clone size come from that table; D and trimming were worked out from the DNA. Present in this sample are about 120,000 clones, over 75% of which were seen just once. The ten largest clones represent 2.8% of the sample.

A remark on this clone: The target of this receptor is not known. No clone much larger than this one lies a single base away; base qualities are absent.

Reading the germline V gene gives CDR1 MNHNS and CDR2 SASEGT. Spanning cysteine to phenylalanine, the CDR3 consists of 14 amino acids. Only the CDR3 region is kept as DNA, spanning 42 bases read in frame from base 1. The trim is 3 bases for V and 5 bases for J, with a gap of 8 bases between the germline ends. Sequenced here: peripheral blood, sampled on day 0 of AZD1222 vaccination. The receptor was isolated from an adult in good health. Here the chain combines TRBV6-1 and TRBJ1-6, with no confident D gene call. The DNA reads as follows: TGTGCCAGCAGTGATCCGGCCAATAATTCACCCCTCCACTTT. The resulting protein is CASSDPANNSPLHF.